A single sample gave rise to the 21 T cell receptor beta chains below, sequenced in a study of blood T cell repertoires in COVID-19 (dated by TCRdb to about 2020). Receptor libraries were prepared by the immunoSEQ multiplex PCR assay. TCRdb obtained this table from immuneACCESS and retained in-frame rearrangements with V and J assigned. These tables miss some clones; where compared with another copy, unresolved V genes account for less than half of the shortfall, and the remainder is unexplained. The table for this sample lists about 330,000 clones; under 95% of them were counted only once. Jointly, the top ten make up about a fifth of the sample. The sample taken for sequencing was PBMCs or T cells enriched from blood (not recorded which). All receptors derive from a young woman who had recovered from COVID-19.

This CDR3 is CASTGLGALELFF. CDR3 nucleotide sequence: TGTGCCAGTACTGGCCTAGGGGCGTTGGAACTGTTTTTT. The V and J genes are TRBV19 and TRBJ1-4, with D perhaps TRBD1 (5 bases). Between the trimmed V and J ends, which lost 7 bases and 12 bases, there was a span of 18 bases. The length of the CDR3 is 13 residues. Germline V gives CDR1 LNHDA, CDR2 SQIVND (reference sequence).

Only one count was recorded for this clone. The CDR3 DNA reads TGTGCCAGCAGTTACGGCCGCGGGGCCAGCTCTGGAAACACCATATATTTT. Translation gives CASSYGRGASSGNTIYF. The rearrangement links TRBV4-2 to TRBJ1-3; maybe TRBD1 (5 bases). The CDR3 loop spans 17 amino acids. Trimming took off 6 bases at V and 0 bases at J, with 18 bases between the two ends. The germline V gene has CDR1 LGHNA and CDR2 YNFKEQ.

The chain carries TRBV19 and TRBJ2-5; D not resolved. CDR1 is LNHDA and CDR2 is SQIVND in the germline V gene (reference sequence). Trimming shortened V by 3 bases and J by 5 bases, and 13 bases separated the two germline ends. This CDR3 contains 14 residues. Here the CDR3 DNA reads TGTGCCAGTAGTATTTCTGGTCTTGAGGAGACCCAGTACTTC. As protein: CASSISGLEETQYF.

This clone was seen only a few times. V and J are TRBV6-2 or TRBV6-3 and TRBJ2-7; 7 bases align to TRBD2. This CDR3 has 15 amino acids. Per the germline V gene, CDR1 is MNHEY and CDR2 is SVGEGT. V lost 2 bases, J lost 5 bases, and 9 bases stayed unmatched. As DNA, the CDR3 is TGTGCCAGCAGTTACGACGGGAGGCCCATAGACGAGCAGTACTTC. Translated, it gives CASSYDGRPIDEQYF.

The chain has TRBV5-4 and TRBJ1-1, with 10 bases matching TRBD1. Germline values: CDR1 SGHNT, CDR2 YYREEE (reference sequence). This CDR3 comprises 16 residues. V was pared by 4 bases and J by 2 bases, with 8 bases of the junction left unmatched. The CDR3: CASSGRGQGLNTEAFF. In DNA, the CDR3 is TGTGCCAGCAGCGGGCGGGGACAGGGGTTAAACACTGAAGCTTTCTTT.

Only one count was recorded for this clone. J is TRBJ1-2 and V is TRBV6-2 or TRBV6-3, with TRBD1 matching over 9 bases. There are 14 residues in the CDR3. V shed 5 bases, J shed 0 bases, and the junction held 1 base outside the gene matches. In germline, CDR1 is MNHEY, CDR2 SVGEGT. CDR3 sequence: CASSDRGSNYGYTF. In DNA form, the CDR3 reads TGTGCCAGCAGTGACAGGGGGTCTAACTATGGCTACACCTTC.

In its sample, this clone was seen a few times. This chain uses TRBV19 with TRBJ2-2, with D unclear. V lost 7 bases to trimming and J lost 7 bases, with 16 bases between them. Germline V gene sequence: CDR1 LNHDA, CDR2 SQIVND (reference sequence). This CDR3 spans 14 amino acids. The CDR3: CASNERGGLGELFF. CDR3 sequence (DNA): TGTGCCAGTAATGAAAGAGGCGGTCTCGGGGAGCTGTTTTTT. Combining the CDR3 with reference TRBV19 and TRBJ2-2 gives the whole variable domain DGGITQSPKYLFRKEGQNVTLSCEQNLNHDAMYWYRQDPGQGLRLIYYSQIVNDFQKGDIAEGYSVSREKKESFPLTVTSAQKNPTAFYLCASNERGGLGELFFGEGSRLTVL.

The chain couples TRBV4-1 to TRBJ1-4, with a weak D call TRBD1 (5 bases). With 3 bases removed from V and 3 bases from J, the gap between germline ends came to 11 bases. The CDR3 length is 15 residues. Germline values: CDR1 MGHRA, CDR2 YSYEKL. Here the CDR3 reads CASSHHQGANEKLFF. The CDR3 DNA sequence: TGCGCCAGCAGCCACCACCAGGGTGCTAATGAAAAACTGTTTTTT.

This clone was observed a few times. This chain uses TRBV5-1 with TRBJ2-5; D unresolved. Trimming cost V 0 bases and J 2 bases, with 8 bases left between them. Germline V gives CDR1 SGHRS, CDR2 YFSETQ. The CDR3 extends over 14 amino acids. Here the CDR3 DNA reads TGCGCCAGCAGCTTGGTTTCTAGTCAAGAGACCCAGTACTTC. Translated: CASSLVSSQETQYF.

CDR3 protein: CASSPPSSSLDEQFF. In DNA, the CDR3 is TGTGCCAGCTCACCACCGAGTTCGTCGTTGGATGAGCAGTTCTTC. The chain recombines TRBV18 with TRBJ2-1; D is undetermined. The CDR3 covers 15 residues. V shed 0 bases and J shed 8 bases, with 14 bases lying between them. Germline V gene lookup returns CDR1 KGHSH and CDR2 LQKENI.

The chain carries TRBV19 and TRBJ2-5, with 8 bases that match TRBD1. V lost 5 bases and J lost 1; bases outside the gene matches: 0. The CDR3 extends over 13 amino acids. Germline CDR1 is LNHDA and CDR2 is SQIVND (reference sequence). The DNA for the CDR3 is TGTGCCAGTAGTGGGACAGGCCAAGAGACCCAGTACTTC. This translates into CASSGTGQETQYF.

CDR3 bases: TGTGCCAGTAGTATGAGGGGGCAGAGGCAGGCCGGGGAGCTGTTTTTT. Translated, it gives CASSMRGQRQAGELFF. The rearrangement joins TRBV19 to TRBJ2-2; TRBD1 matches at 7 bases. Per the germline V gene, CDR1 is LNHDA and CDR2 is SQIVND (reference sequence). The length of the CDR3 is 16 residues. The V and J ends lost 3 bases and 6 bases, in that order; junction bases with no gene match: 10.

DNA of the CDR3: TGCAGCGTTGGCTTGTACACCTACGAGCAGTACTTC. It codes for CSVGLYTYEQYF. The V gene is TRBV29-1, the J gene TRBJ2-7; D is unclear. The V gene's germline CDR1 is SQVTM and CDR2 ANQGSEA. V was trimmed by 4 bases and J by 2 bases, leaving 9 bases between them. CDR3 size: 12 residues.

CDR3 loop: CASRAFSGNTIYF. The CDR3 DNA reads as TGTGCCAGTCGAGCGTTCTCTGGAAACACCATATATTTT. J is TRBJ1-3 and V is TRBV19; unclear D gene. This CDR3 has 13 amino acids. The V end lost 8 bases, the J end lost 0 bases, and 8 bases lay between the germline ends. CDR1 and CDR2 from the germline V gene are LNHDA and SQIVND (reference sequence).

The chain couples TRBV10-3 to TRBJ2-7; 10 nucleotides align to TRBD1. Germline V gene data show CDR1 as ENHRY and CDR2 as SYGVKD. The CDR3 length is 17 residues. Trimming at V came to 0 bases and at J to 3 bases, leaving 8 bases not matched to a gene. Written as DNA, the CDR3 is TGTGCCATCAGTGAGTCGAAGACAGGGGGCTTTATCTACGAGCAGTACTTC. Its translation is CAISESKTGGFIYEQYF.

This sequence joins TRBV5-1 and TRBJ1-3; 7 nucleotides agree with TRBD1. CDR3 length: 16 amino acids. CDR1 SGHRS and CDR2 YFSETQ come from the germline V gene. Trimming at V came to 4 bases and at J to 0 bases, leaving 7 bases not matched to a gene. DNA for the CDR3: TGCGCCAGCAGCCAACAGGCAGGGGGCTCTGGAAACACCATATATTTT. It yields the protein CASSQQAGGSGNTIYF.

The rearrangement joins TRBV6-5 to TRBJ1-1; 8 positions match TRBD1. CDR1 is MNHEY and CDR2 is SVGAGI in the germline V gene. V shed 0 bases and J 0 bases; nucleotides not matched to a gene: 0. The CDR3 contains 15 residues. CDR3 DNA: TGTGCCAGCAGTTACTCGACAGGGGTGAACACTGAAGCTTTCTTT. The encoded protein is CASSYSTGVNTEAFF.

This chain joins TRBV6-1 and TRBJ1-2; tentative D call: TRBD1 (5 bases). The CDR3 consists of 14 residues. Trimming stripped 1 base from V and 2 bases from J, with 8 bases between. Germline V gene data show CDR1 as MNHNS and CDR2 as SASEGT. CDR3 amino acids: CASSEGQPNYGYTF. Here the CDR3 DNA reads TGTGCCAGCAGTGAAGGACAGCCAAACTATGGCTACACCTTC.

J is TRBJ2-1 and V is TRBV5-5, with 8 bases matching TRBD2. CDR1 and CDR2 from the germline V gene are SGHKS and YYEKEE (reference sequence). The CDR3 spans 14 residues. The J segment lost 6 bases and the V segment lost 4 bases, leaving 6 bases of the junction unmatched. DNA of the CDR3: TGTGCCAGCAGCCGTCCCAGCGGGGGCAATGAGCAGTTCTTC. Translation: CASSRPSGGNEQFF. The complete variable domain, with remaining parts taken from reference TRBV5-5 and TRBJ2-1, reads DAGVTQSPTHLIKTRGQQVTLRCSPISGHKSVSWYQQVLGQGPQFIFQYYEKEERGRGNFPDRFSARQFPNYSSELNVNALLLGDSALYLCASSRPSGGNEQFFGPGTRLTVL.

This clone was detected once. This chain links TRBV28 with TRBJ2-1; tentative D call: TRBD2 (6 bases). Germline CDR1 reads MDHEN; CDR2 reads SYDVKM. V lost 4 bases to trimming and J lost 8 bases, with 18 bases between them. This CDR3 spans 15 amino acids. CDR3 protein: CASSSRENPWDEQFF. CDR3 sequence (DNA): TGTGCCAGCAGTTCCCGGGAGAACCCATGGGATGAGCAGTTCTTC.

The V gene is TRBV7-3, the J gene TRBJ2-1; a possible D gene is TRBD2 (6 bases). Germline V gene sequence: CDR1 SGHTA, CDR2 FQGTGA. V shed 5 bases and J shed 9 bases, with 14 bases lying between them. This CDR3 has 13 residues. The CDR3 DNA follows: TGTGCCAGCAGCCCCACTAGCCGGGTTGAGCAGTTCTTC. Amino acids: CASSPTSRVEQFF.